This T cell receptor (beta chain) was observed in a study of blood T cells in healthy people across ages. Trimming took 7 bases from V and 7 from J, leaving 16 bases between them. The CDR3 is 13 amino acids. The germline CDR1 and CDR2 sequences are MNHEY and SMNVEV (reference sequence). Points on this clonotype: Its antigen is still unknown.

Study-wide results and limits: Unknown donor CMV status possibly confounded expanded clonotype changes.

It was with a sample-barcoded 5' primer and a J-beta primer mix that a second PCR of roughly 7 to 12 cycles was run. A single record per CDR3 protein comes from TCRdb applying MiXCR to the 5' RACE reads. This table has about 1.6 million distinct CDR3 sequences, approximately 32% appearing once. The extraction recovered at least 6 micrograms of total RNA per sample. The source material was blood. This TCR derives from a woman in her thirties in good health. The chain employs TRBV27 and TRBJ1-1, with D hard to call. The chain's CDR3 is CASNFNGPLEAFF. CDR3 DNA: TGTGCCAGCAACTTTAATGGTCCCCTTGAAGCTTTCTTT.